The 10 T cell receptor beta chains reported below all come from one sample, sequenced in a study of cytotoxic CD8 clonotypes in ibrutinib-treated CLL. Sequencing used immunoSEQ multiplex PCR; TCRdb keeps in-frame clones, though not all of them. This sample has roughly 97,000 clones; 60% to 80% occur once, and the top ten carry around 32%. The sequenced sample was PBMCs, obtained after 12 months of ibrutinib treatment. Receptors originate from a human donor with chronic lymphocytic leukemia.

This clone has a handful of counts. This chain uses TRBV29-1 with TRBJ2-5; D is possibly TRBD1 (5 bases). Germline lookup yields CDR1 SQVTM and CDR2 ANQGSEA. The CDR3 is 13 residues long. The germline V and J ends were trimmed by 4 bases and 6 bases, with 15 bases remaining between them. The DNA for the CDR3 is TGCAGCGTTGCGGCGTCAGGGCCACAGACCCAGTACTTC. This gives the protein CSVAASGPQTQYF.

This chain uses TRBV7-8 with TRBJ1-2; D possibly corresponds to TRBD1 (5 bases). This CDR3 region has 13 residues. V was cut by 1 base and J by 5 bases, with 8 bases left in between. CDR1 SGHVS and CDR2 FQNEAQ come from the germline V gene. In nucleotides, the CDR3 is TGTGCCAGCAGCTTAGAACAGGAATATGGCTACACCTTC. Protein: CASSLEQEYGYTF.

The gene calls are TRBV19 and TRBJ1-2, with TRBD1 identical over 8 bases. From germline, CDR1 is LNHDA and CDR2 SQIVND (reference sequence). The CDR3 length is 15 residues. The trim removed 3 bases at V and 6 bases at J, leaving 9 bases unmatched. The CDR3 bases are TGTGCCAGTAGTATCGGGGACAGGCCCACTAATGGCTACACCTTC. This sequence encodes CASSIGDRPTNGYTF.

This clone was counted only a few times. The chain links TRBV5-1 to TRBJ2-7; tentative D call: TRBD2 (6 bases). The CDR3 runs 14 residues. CDR1 and CDR2 from the germline V gene are SGHRS and YFSETQ. Trimming took off 4 bases at V and 2 bases at J, with 13 bases between the two ends. The CDR3 reads CASSPGRETYEQYF. Written as DNA, the CDR3 is TGCGCCAGCAGCCCCGGACGGGAGACCTACGAGCAGTACTTC.

CDR3 loop: CASSLGQASFSGANVLTF. The CDR3, as DNA: TGCGCCAGCAGCTTAGGACAGGCGTCCTTCTCTGGGGCCAACGTCCTGACTTTC. The J gene is TRBJ2-6, the V gene TRBV5-1, with 7 bases matching TRBD1. CDR3 length: 18 amino acids. V gave up 2 bases and J gave up 0 bases; unmatched junction bases: 8. Germline loops: CDR1 SGHRS, CDR2 YFSETQ.

This chain joins TRBV7-2 and TRBJ2-7; 8 bases fit TRBD2. From germline, CDR1 is SGHTA and CDR2 FQGNSA. This CDR3 is built from 14 residues. V dropped 3 bases and J dropped 5; count of bases not matched to a gene: 6. CDR3 in DNA: TGTGCCAGCAGCTTGCGGGGGGTGAGTCACGAGCAGTACTTC. This translates into CASSLRGVSHEQYF.

V is TRBV7-8 and J is TRBJ2-7; 7 bases align to TRBD2. The CDR3 runs 15 residues. Germline CDR1 and CDR2: SGHVS and FQNEAQ. The V gene end was trimmed by 5 bases and the J gene end by 1 base; junction bases not matched to a gene: 8. CDR3 sequence reads: CASSVRGGGSYEQYF. The DNA for the CDR3 is TGTGCCAGCAGCGTCCGGGGCGGGGGATCCTACGAGCAGTACTTC. Complete variable domain (other parts from reference TRBV7-8 and TRBJ2-7): GAGVSQSPRYKVAKRGQDVALRCDPISGHVSLFWYQQALGQGPEFLTYFQNEAQLDKSGLPSDRFFAERPEGSVSTLKIQRTQQEDSAVYLCASSVRGGGSYEQYFGPGTRLTVT.

This clone was seen only a few times. V is TRBV7-3 and J is TRBJ1-1, with TRBD1 matching over 7 bases. CDR1 and CDR2 from the germline V gene are SGHTA and FQGTGA. The CDR3 covers 13 residues. The V and J ends lost 6 bases and 7 bases, in that order; junction bases with no gene match: 8. The CDR3 spells CASRLDRASEAFF. Written as DNA, the CDR3 is TGTGCCAGCAGACTCGACAGGGCCAGTGAAGCTTTCTTT.

The chain couples TRBV27 to TRBJ1-2; the match to TRBD1 covers 7 bases. The V and J ends lost 0 bases and 7 bases, in that order; junction bases with no gene match: 8. The CDR3 spans 15 residues. CDR1 and CDR2 from the germline V gene are MNHEY and SMNVEV (reference sequence). The CDR3: CASSLSGTASRGYTF. CDR3 DNA sequence: TGTGCCAGCAGTTTATCCGGGACAGCCAGTCGTGGCTACACCTTC.

The gene calls are TRBV23-1 and TRBJ2-2; D is perhaps TRBD1 (6 bases). TRBV23-1 is labeled an ORF, and its function is uncertain. The CDR3 covers 16 residues. V lost 7 bases and J lost 1, with 16 bases in between. The CDR3 bases are TGCGCCAGCACCTACAAGCCCAGGGGGAACACCGGGGAGCTGTTTTTT. This codes for CASTYKPRGNTGELFF.